This entry concerns a single T cell receptor beta chain. The source of the sample is a study of cytotoxic CD8 clonotypes in ibrutinib-treated CLL. Trimming took 3 bases from V and 5 from J, leaving 13 bases between them. Germline V gives CDR1 ENHRY, CDR2 SYGVKD. This CDR3 is built from 15 residues. Profiled with immunoSEQ multiplex PCR; TCRdb holds only in-frame clones, not every one. This table has about 140,000 clones, about 84% appearing once. This chain uses TRBV10-3 with TRBJ2-2; possibly TRBD2 for D (5 bases). This material consisted of PBMCs, taken after 36 months of ibrutinib treatment. The source of this sequence is a human donor with chronic lymphocytic leukemia. The CDR3 is CAISETGTVTGELFF. The CDR3 DNA reads TGTGCCATCAGTGAAACGGGAACAGTGACCGGGGAGCTGTTTTTT.